A selection of T cell receptor beta chains follows, all from one sample in a study of CD8+CD57+ T cells in acquired aplastic anemia. TCRdb recomputed calls from the reads with MiXCR, one row per CDR3 protein. The sample includes about 120,000 distinct CDR3 sequences, under 60% of them seen just once. The sample consisted of sorted CD4+, CD8+, or CD8+CD57+ T cells (not recorded which) from PBMCs. Source of these receptors: a human donor with aplastic anemia. CDR3s include the opening cysteine and the closing phenylalanine or tryptophan.

v_gene	CDR3aa
TRBV24-1	CATSDSPGLAGVNEQFF
TRBV6-5	CASSYEGTSPDTQYF
TRBV2	CASTDWSGRAGIEQFF
TRBV25-1	CASSELGQDSSGANVLTF
TRBV5-6	CASSGPGTGGSNTEAFF
TRBV20-1	CSARDRTSENEQFF
TRBV5-1	CASSLTGARNTEAFF
TRBV6-2/TRBV6-3	CASSYQGAVEAFF
TRBV29-1	CSVEEGVGANYGYTF
TRBV29-1	CSVENWQGANYGYTF
TRBV19	CASSHPTGFYGYTF
TRBV20-1	CSAKKSQETQYF
TRBV25-1	CASSEGWDYGYTF
TRBV20-1	CSGRGPQGEAEAFF
TRBV19	CASSRINTEAFF
TRBV2	CASSPYRGGGEKLFF
TRBV2	CASSGATVSSTDTQYF
TRBV10-2	CASSELGGMLSGEQYF
TRBV9	CASSPWTGENTEAFF
TRBV5-1	CASSFGQGLSYNEQFF
TRBV7-6	CASSLGRTDTRYF
TRBV2	CASSDRQVYNQPQHF
TRBV7-8	CASSNPGGSRTYEQYF